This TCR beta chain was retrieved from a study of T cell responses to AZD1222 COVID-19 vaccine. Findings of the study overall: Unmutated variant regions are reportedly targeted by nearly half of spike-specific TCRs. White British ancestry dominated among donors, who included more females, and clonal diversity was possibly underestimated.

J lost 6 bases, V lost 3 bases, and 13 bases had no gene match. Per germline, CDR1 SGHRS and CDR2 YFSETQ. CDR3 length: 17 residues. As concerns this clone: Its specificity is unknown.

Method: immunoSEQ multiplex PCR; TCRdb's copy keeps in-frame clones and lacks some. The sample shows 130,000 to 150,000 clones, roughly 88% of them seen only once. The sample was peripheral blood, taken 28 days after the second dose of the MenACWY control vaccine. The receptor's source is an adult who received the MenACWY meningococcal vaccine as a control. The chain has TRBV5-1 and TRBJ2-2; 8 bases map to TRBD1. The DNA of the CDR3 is TGCGCCAGCAGCTGGCCCCGGGCAGGGGGCGCTTCCGGGGAGCTGTTTTTT. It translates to CASSWPRAGGASGELFF.